The 2 T cell receptor beta chains in this list originate from one sample, sequenced in a study of control samples from healthy donors and cancer patients. Produced via immunoSEQ multiplex PCR; TCRdb's table is partial and in-frame only. The sample lists 100,000 to 150,000 clones; 70% to 90% were seen once. The sample taken for sequencing was blood. All receptors derive from a man aged 50-60 years in good health.

This sequence joins TRBV9 and TRBJ2-7; D perhaps matches TRBD2 (7 bases). The CDR3 loop spans 15 amino acids. Germline V gives CDR1 SGDLS, CDR2 YYNGEE. V shed 3 bases and J shed 3 bases, with 16 bases lying between them. This chain's CDR3 is CASSAQVGGHYEQYF. In DNA form, the CDR3 reads TGTGCCAGCAGCGCCCAAGTGGGGGGGCACTACGAGCAGTACTTC.

The V gene is TRBV20-1, the J gene TRBJ2-5, with no clear D. Trimming pared 3 bases from V and 5 bases from J, leaving 4 bases between. Germline V CDR1 and CDR2: DFQATT, SNEGSKA (reference sequence). The CDR3 sequence is 10 residues long. CDR3 nucleotide sequence: TGCAGTGCTAGTGGCGAGACCCAGTACTTC. Translation gives CSASGETQYF.